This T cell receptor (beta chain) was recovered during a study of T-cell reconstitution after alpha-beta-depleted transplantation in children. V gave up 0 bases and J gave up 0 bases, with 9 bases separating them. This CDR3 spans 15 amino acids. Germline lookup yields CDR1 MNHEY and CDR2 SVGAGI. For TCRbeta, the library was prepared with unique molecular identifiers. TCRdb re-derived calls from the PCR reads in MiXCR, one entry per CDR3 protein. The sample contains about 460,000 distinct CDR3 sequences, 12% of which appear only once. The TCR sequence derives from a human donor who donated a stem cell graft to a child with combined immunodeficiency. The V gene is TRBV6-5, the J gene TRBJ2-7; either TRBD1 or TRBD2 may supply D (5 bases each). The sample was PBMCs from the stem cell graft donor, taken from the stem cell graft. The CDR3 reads CASSYSNGASYEQYF. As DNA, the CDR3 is TGTGCCAGCAGTTACTCGAACGGGGCCTCCTACGAGCAGTACTTC.